This T cell receptor beta chain was captured by sequencing in a study of technical replicates of blood from a few donors (dated by TCRdb to 2017 to 2019). The CDR3 has 15 amino acids, counting the end cysteine and phenylalanine. The read is trimmed to its CDR3 DNA, 45 bases read in frame from base 1. The germline V gene sets CDR1 to SGHNT and CDR2 to YENEEA. V sheds 3 bases and J sheds 5 bases, leaving 14 bases between their ends. Libraries were constructed by the immunoSEQ multiplex PCR assay. Not all clones reach the TCRdb copy of this immuneACCESS table, which keeps in-frame sequences only. Checked studies attribute under half of the gap to unresolved V genes and leave the rest unexplained. The sample includes approximately 89,000 clones, with approximately 96% observed a single time. 0.2% to 0.25% of the sample is in the top ten clones. Points on this clone: The antigen this receptor binds is unknown. Qualities for individual bases were not recorded, and no much larger clone is one base off.

Sequenced sample: T cells isolated from PBMCs. The V gene is TRBV11-3 and the J gene is TRBJ2-1; too little of a D gene remains to name it. The receptor's source is a human donor in good health. The DNA is as follows: TGTGCCAGCAGCTTTAGATCATCTTTCGACAATGAGCAGTTCTTC. This is translated as CASSFRSSFDNEQFF. The variable domain in full, with residues beyond the CDR3 obtained from the reference TRBV11-3 and TRBJ2-1 genes, is EAGVVQSPRYKIIEKKQPVAFWCNPISGHNTLYWYLQNLGQGPELLIRYENEEAVDDSQLPKDRFSAERLKGVDSTLKIQPAELGDSAVYLCASSFRSSFDNEQFFGPGTRLTVL.